This TCR beta chain was retrieved from a study of breast tumors, draining lymph nodes, adjacent tissues. Study-wide findings and caveats: Tumor repertoires ranked between lymph nodes and nontumor tissue in diversity, with V and J gene preferences. Data fit most tumor T cells coming from lymph node, expanding in tumor.

Of note for this clonotype: Its target is not known. This sequence may be a read error, since a much larger clone differs from it by one base.

TCRdb used MiXCR to reprocess the multiplex PCR reads, holding one entry per CDR3 protein. The sample yields 180,000 or so distinct CDR3 sequences, around 35% seen once. The lymph nodes were axillary draining lymph nodes from breast cancer patients. CDR1 and CDR2 (germline): MNHNS, SASEGT. This CDR3 is built from 12 residues. The receptor comes from a female donor with breast cancer. Some clones in this sample may be carry-over from other donors' samples. This chain connects TRBV6-1 to TRBJ2-1; D remains unclear. The sample was axillary lymph node tissue. In nucleotides, the CDR3 is TGTGCCGCGTATTCAAGGGCCAGTGAGCGGTTCTTC. Its protein is CAAYSRASERFF.